This T cell receptor (beta chain) was identified during a study of blood T cells in healthy people across ages. Then a second PCR, running about 6 to 12 cycles, was carried out with a sample-barcoded 5' primer and a J-beta primer mix. TCRdb re-called the 5' RACE reads with MiXCR, one entry per CDR3 protein. The sample yields 790,000 or so distinct CDR3 sequences, around 50% seen once. Ranging in age from about 6 to 100, the donors were healthy Caucasian individuals from Russia. Study-wide findings and caveats: Observed TCR beta diversity per million T cells went down as age went up. This fall followed a roughly linear course with age.

This CDR3 spans 12 amino acids. CDR1 and CDR2 from the germline V gene are SGHTA and FQGNSA. V lost 1 base, J lost 6 bases, and 4 bases lay in between. There are many counts of this clonotype. Its cognate antigen is unknown. The TCR comes from an elderly man in good health. Sequencing used blood. The chain uses TRBV7-2 and TRBJ1-5; D gene ambiguous. CDR3 coding DNA: TGTGCCAGCAGCTTAGATCTTCAGCCCCAGCATTTT. This gives the protein CASSLDLQPQHF.